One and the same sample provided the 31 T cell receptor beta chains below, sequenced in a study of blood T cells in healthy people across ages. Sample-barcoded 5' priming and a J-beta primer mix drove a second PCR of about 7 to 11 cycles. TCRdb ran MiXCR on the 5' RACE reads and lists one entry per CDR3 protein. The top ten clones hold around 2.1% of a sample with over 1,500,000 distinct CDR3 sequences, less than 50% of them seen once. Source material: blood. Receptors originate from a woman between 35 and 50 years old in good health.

CDR3 bases: TGTGCCAGCAGGGGCAGACTGGGAGAGGTCTACGAGCAGTACTTC. Its protein product is CASRGRLGEVYEQYF. V gene TRBV6-2 or TRBV6-3 combines with J gene TRBJ2-7; maybe TRBD2 (5 bases). Looked up from germline, CDR1 is MNHEY and CDR2 is SVGEGT. V was clipped by 6 bases and J by 3 bases, with 18 bases between them. This CDR3 comprises 15 residues.

The CDR3 DNA sequence: TGTGCCAGCACCGAACAGGGAAACTATGGCTACACCTTC. It yields the protein CASTEQGNYGYTF. The rearrangement joins TRBV2 to TRBJ1-2, with D perhaps TRBD1 (6 bases). CDR1 and CDR2 from the germline V gene are SNHLY and FYNNEI. The ends were cut back, 7 bases at V and 2 bases at J, with 11 bases in the middle. The CDR3 runs 13 residues.

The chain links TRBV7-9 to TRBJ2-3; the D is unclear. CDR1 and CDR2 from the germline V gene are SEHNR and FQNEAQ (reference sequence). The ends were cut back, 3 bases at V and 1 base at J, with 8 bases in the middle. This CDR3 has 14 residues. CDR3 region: CASSFSSRTDTQYF. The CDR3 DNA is TGTGCCAGCAGCTTTAGCAGCCGCACAGATACGCAGTATTTT. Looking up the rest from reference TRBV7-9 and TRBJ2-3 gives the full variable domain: DTGVSQNPRHKITKRGQNVTFRCDPISEHNRLYWYRQTLGQGPEFLTYFQNEAQLEKSRLLSDRFSAERPKGSFSTLEIQRTEQGDSAMYLCASSFSSRTDTQYFGPGTRLTVL.

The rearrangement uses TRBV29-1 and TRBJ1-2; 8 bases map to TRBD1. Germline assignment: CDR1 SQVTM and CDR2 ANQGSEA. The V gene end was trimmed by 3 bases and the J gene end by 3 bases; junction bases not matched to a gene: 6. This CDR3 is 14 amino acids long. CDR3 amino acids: CSVDPRGLDYGYTF. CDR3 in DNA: TGCAGCGTTGATCCCAGGGGGCTCGACTATGGCTACACCTTC.

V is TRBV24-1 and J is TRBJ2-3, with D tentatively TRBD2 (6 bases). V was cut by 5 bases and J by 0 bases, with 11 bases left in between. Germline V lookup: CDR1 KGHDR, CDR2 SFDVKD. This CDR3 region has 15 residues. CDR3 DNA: TGTGCCACCAGTGCTCCTGGGGGGAGCACAGATACGCAGTATTTT. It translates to CATSAPGGSTDTQYF.

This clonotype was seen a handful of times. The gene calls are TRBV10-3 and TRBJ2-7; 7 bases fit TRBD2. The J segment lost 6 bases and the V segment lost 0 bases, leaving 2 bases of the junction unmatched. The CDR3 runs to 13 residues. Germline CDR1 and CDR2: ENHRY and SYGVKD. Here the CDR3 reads CAISESLAFEQYF. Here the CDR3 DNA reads TGTGCCATCAGTGAGTCACTAGCGTTCGAGCAGTACTTC.

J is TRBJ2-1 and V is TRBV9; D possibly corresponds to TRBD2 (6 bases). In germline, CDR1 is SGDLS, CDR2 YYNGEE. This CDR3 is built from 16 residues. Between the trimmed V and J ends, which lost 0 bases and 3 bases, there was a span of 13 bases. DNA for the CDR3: TGTGCCAGCAGCGTAGGTGGGTCGGGGGTCTACAATGAGCAGTTCTTC. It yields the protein CASSVGGSGVYNEQFF. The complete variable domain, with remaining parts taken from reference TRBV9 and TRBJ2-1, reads DSGVTQTPKHLITATGQRVTLRCSPRSGDLSVYWYQQSLDQGLQFLIQYYNGEERAKGNILERFSAQQFPDLHSELNLSSLELGDSALYFCASSVGGSGVYNEQFFGPGTRLTVL.

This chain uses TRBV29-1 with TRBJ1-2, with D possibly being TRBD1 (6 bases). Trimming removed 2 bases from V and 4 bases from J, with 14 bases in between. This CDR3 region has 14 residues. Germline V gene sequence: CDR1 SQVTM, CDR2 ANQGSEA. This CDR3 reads CSVESPGQLYGYTF. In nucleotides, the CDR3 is TGCAGCGTTGAATCACCCGGACAGCTCTATGGCTACACCTTC.

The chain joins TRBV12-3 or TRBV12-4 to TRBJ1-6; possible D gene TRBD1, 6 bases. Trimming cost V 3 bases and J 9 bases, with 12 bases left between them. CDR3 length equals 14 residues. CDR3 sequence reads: CASSFRGARSPLHF. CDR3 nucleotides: TGTGCCAGCAGTTTTCGGGGGGCGCGTTCACCCCTCCACTTT.

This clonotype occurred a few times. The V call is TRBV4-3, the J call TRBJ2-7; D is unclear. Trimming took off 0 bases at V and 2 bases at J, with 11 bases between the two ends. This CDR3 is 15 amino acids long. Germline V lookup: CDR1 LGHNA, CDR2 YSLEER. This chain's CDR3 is CASSQDSHGTYEQYF. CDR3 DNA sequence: TGCGCCAGCAGCCAAGATAGCCACGGTACCTACGAGCAGTACTTC.

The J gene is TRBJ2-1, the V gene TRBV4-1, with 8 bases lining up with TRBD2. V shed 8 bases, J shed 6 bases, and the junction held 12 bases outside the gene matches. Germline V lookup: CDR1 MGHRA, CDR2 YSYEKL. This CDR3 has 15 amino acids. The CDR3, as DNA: TGCGCCAGCGGTAAGACGGGGGGGCCGGTCAATGAGCAGTTCTTC. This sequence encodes CASGKTGGPVNEQFF.

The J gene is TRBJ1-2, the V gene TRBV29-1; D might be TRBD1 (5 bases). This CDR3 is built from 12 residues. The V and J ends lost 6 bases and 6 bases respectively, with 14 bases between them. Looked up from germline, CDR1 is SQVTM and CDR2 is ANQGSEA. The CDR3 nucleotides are TGCAGCGTGAGGAGGGGTAATCATGGCTACACCTTC. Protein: CSVRRGNHGYTF.

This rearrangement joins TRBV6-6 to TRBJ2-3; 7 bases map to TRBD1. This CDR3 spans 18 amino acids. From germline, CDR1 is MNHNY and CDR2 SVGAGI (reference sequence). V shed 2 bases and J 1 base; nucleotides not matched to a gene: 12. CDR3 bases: TGTGCCAGCAGTTACCTTAACAGGGGCCGGGAAGGCACAGATACGCAGTATTTT. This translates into CASSYLNRGREGTDTQYF.

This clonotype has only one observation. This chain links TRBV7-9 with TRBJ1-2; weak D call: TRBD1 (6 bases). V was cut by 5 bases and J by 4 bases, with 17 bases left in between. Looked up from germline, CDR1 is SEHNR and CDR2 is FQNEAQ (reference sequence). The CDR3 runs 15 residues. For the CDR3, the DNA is TGTGCCAGCAGCGCCGGGACACCTTCCTTCTATGGCTACACCTTC. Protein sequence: CASSAGTPSFYGYTF.

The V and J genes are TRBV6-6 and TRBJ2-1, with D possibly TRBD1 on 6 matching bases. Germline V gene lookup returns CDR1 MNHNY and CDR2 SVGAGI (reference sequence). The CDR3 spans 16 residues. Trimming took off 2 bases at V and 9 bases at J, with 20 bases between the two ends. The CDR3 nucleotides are TGTGCCAGCAGTTACCCACAGGGCCACGGGGTCGGTGAGCAGTTCTTC. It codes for CASSYPQGHGVGEQFF.

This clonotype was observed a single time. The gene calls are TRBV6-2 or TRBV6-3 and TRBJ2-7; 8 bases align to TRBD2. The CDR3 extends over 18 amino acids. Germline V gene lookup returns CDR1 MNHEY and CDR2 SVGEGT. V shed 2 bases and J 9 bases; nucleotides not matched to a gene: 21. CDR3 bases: TGTGCCAGCAGTTACCAACTTCCCGGGGGACTAGGGAGTCTCGCGCAGTACTTC. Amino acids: CASSYQLPGGLGSLAQYF.

The DNA of the CDR3 is TGTGCCAGCAGTCCCCGGGAGGAGGGGAAACTGTTTTTT. Protein: CASSPREEGKLFF. The gene calls are TRBV12-3 or TRBV12-4 and TRBJ1-4, with a possible D match to TRBD1 (5 bases). CDR3 length equals 13 residues. The ends were cut back, 5 bases at V and 11 bases at J, with 15 bases in the middle.

The CDR3 loop reads CASSPLAGLPSEQYF. As DNA, the CDR3 is TGCGCCAGCAGCCCACTAGCGGGCCTCCCCAGCGAGCAGTACTTC. V is TRBV5-1 and J is TRBJ2-4; TRBD2 matches at 9 bases. The J call may be faulty, since TRBJ2-7 better matches the DNA end. The CDR3 has 15 amino acids. Germline V CDR1 and CDR2: SGHRS, YFSETQ.

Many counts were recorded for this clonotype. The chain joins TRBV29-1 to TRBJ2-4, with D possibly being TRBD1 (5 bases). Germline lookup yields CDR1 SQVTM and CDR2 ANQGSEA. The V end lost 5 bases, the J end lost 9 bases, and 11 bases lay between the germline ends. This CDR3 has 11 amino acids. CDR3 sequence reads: CSVKGNSIQYF. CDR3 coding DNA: TGCAGCGTTAAGGGGAATAGCATTCAGTACTTC.

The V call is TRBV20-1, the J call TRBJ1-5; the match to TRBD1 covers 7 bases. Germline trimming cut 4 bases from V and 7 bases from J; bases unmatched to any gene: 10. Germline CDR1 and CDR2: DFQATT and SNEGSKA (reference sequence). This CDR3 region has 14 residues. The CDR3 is CSANYDRVGQPQHF. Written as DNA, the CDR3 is TGCAGTGCTAACTACGACAGGGTAGGGCAGCCCCAGCATTTT.

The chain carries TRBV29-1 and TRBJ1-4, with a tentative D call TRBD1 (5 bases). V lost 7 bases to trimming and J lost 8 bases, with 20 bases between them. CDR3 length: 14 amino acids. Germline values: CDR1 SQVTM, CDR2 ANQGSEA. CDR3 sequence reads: CSGSPGGAKEKLFF. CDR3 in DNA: TGCAGCGGGTCCCCGGGAGGGGCGAAGGAAAAACTGTTTTTT.

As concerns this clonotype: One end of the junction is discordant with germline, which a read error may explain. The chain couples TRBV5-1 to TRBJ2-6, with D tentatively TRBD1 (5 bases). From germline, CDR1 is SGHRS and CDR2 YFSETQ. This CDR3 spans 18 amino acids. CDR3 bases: TGCGCCAGCGAAGCATCCGACACAACAAGCTCTGGGGCCAACGTCCTGCCTTTC. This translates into CASEASDTTSSGANVLPF.

This CDR3 reads CASSLPAGQEQFF. Here the CDR3 DNA reads TGTGCCAGCAGTCTCCCGGCGGGACAGGAGCAGTTCTTC. The chain combines TRBV2 with TRBJ2-1; tentatively, D is TRBD1 (7 bases). The CDR3 covers 13 residues. The germline CDR1 and CDR2 sequences are SNHLY and FYNNEI. V dropped 5 bases and J dropped 10 bases, with 15 bases sitting between them.

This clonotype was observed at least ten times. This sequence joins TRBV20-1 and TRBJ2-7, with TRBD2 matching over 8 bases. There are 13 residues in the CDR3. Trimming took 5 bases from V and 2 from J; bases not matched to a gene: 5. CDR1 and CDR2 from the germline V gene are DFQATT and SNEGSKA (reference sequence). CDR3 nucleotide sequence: TGCAGTGCTCCGCGGGGGGTCGCCTACGAGCAGTACTTC. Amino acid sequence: CSAPRGVAYEQYF.

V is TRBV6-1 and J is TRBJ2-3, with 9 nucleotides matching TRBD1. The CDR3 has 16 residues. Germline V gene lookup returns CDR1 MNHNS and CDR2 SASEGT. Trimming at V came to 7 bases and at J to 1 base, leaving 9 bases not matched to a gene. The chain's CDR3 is CASIPRRTGGTDTQYF. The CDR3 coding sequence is TGTGCCAGCATTCCCCGACGGACAGGGGGCACAGATACGCAGTATTTT.

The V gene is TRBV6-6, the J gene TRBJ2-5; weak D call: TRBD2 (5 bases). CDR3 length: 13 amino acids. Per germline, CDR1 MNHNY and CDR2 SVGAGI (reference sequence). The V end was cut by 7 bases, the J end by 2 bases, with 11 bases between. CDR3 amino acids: CASINRGQETQYF. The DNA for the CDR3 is TGTGCCAGCATAAACCGGGGTCAAGAGACCCAGTACTTC.

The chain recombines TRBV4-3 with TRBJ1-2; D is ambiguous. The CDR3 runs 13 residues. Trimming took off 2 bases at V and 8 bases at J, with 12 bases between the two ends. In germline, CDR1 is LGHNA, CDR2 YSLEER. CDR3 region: CASSQLGGEGYTF. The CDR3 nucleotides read TGCGCCAGCAGCCAATTAGGTGGAGAAGGCTACACCTTC.

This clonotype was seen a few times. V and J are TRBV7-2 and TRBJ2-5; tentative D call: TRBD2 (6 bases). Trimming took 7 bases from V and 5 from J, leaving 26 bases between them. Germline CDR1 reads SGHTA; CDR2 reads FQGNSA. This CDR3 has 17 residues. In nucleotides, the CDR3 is TGTGCCAGCACCCAGGGAAGGGGAGGTTTCACTTTGGAGACCCAGTACTTC. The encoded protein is CASTQGRGGFTLETQYF.

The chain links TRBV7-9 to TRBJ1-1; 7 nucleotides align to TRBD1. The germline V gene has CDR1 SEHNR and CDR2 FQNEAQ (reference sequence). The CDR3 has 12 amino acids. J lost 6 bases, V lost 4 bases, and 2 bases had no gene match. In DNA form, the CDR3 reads TGTGCCAGCAGCTATGGGACAGCTGAAGCTTTCTTT. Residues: CASSYGTAEAFF.

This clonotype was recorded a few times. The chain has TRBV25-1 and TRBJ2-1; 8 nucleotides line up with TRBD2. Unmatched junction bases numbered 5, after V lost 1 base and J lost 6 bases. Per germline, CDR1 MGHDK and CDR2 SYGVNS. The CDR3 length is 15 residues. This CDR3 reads CASSESSGGLNEQFF. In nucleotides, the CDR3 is TGTGCCAGCAGTGAATCCAGCGGGGGCCTCAATGAGCAGTTCTTC.

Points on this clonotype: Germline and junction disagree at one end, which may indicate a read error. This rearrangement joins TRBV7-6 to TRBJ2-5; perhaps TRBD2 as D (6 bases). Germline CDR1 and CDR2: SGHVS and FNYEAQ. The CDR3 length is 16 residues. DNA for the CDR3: TGTGCCAGTAGCTTAGGACGTTTCAGCGGGCAAGAGACCCAGTACTTC. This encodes CASSLGRFSGQETQYF.